These 5 T cell receptor beta chains were sequenced from one sample in a study of shared clonotypes between healthy human individuals. Assay: immunoSEQ multiplex PCR; the TCRdb copy retains only in-frame clones and omits some. The sample lists about 1 million clones; about 75% were seen once. Sequencing was done on a sample of memory CD4+ T cells sorted from blood. Noted subset: CD45RA-negative fraction. These receptor sequences come from a man younger than 35 in good health.

Concerning this clone itself: The sample contains more than one DNA sequence encoding this CDR3. This chain joins TRBV7-9 and TRBJ2-5, with D perhaps TRBD2 (5 bases). The CDR3 consists of 15 residues. V was cut by 3 bases and J by 1 base, with 12 bases left in between. The germline V gene has CDR1 SEHNR and CDR2 FQNEAQ (reference sequence). For the CDR3, the DNA is TGTGCCAGCAGCTTGCGGCTAGCTACCCAAGAGACCCAGTACTTC. Its protein is CASSLRLATQETQYF.

This CDR3 reads CASSFYGGYNEQFF. As DNA, the CDR3 is TGTGCCAGCAGCTTTTATGGGGGATACAATGAGCAGTTCTTC. The rearrangement uses TRBV7-2 and TRBJ2-1; either TRBD1 or TRBD2 may supply D (5 bases each). This CDR3 is built from 14 residues. V gave up 3 bases and J gave up 4 bases, with 10 bases separating them. CDR1 and CDR2 from the germline V gene are SGHTA and FQGNSA.

This clone showed up just once. The CDR3 nucleotides are TGTGCCAGCAGAAGAACTAGTCCCGAGCAGCAGTTCTTC. As protein: CASRRTSPEQQFF. J is TRBJ2-1 and V is TRBV7-8; D perhaps matches TRBD2 (5 bases). Looked up from germline, CDR1 is SGHVS and CDR2 is FQNEAQ. Trimming pared 6 bases from V and 11 bases from J, leaving 17 bases between. The CDR3 totals 13 residues. Filled out from reference TRBV7-8 and TRBJ2-1, the complete variable domain reads GAGVSQSPRYKVAKRGQDVALRCDPISGHVSLFWYQQALGQGPEFLTYFQNEAQLDKSGLPSDRFFAERPEGSVSTLKIQRTQQEDSAVYLCASRRTSPEQQFFGPGTRLTVL.

The genes are TRBV7-8 and TRBJ1-3, with D maybe TRBD1 (6 bases). V was shortened by 5 bases and J by 3 bases, with 17 bases between the two germline ends. The CDR3 extends over 16 amino acids. Germline values: CDR1 SGHVS, CDR2 FQNEAQ. The DNA of the CDR3 is TGTGCCAGCAGCCCAACAACCAGGGGAAGTGGAAACACCATATATTTT. Its translation is CASSPTTRGSGNTIYF.

The chain links TRBV10-3 to TRBJ1-1; no reliable D call. CDR3 length: 14 amino acids. The germline V gene has CDR1 ENHRY and CDR2 SYGVKD. Trimming took off 3 bases at V and 3 bases at J, with 11 bases between the two ends. CDR3 DNA sequence: TGTGCCATCAGTGATGAGGGTGGATACACTGAAGCTTTCTTT. It translates to CAISDEGGYTEAFF.